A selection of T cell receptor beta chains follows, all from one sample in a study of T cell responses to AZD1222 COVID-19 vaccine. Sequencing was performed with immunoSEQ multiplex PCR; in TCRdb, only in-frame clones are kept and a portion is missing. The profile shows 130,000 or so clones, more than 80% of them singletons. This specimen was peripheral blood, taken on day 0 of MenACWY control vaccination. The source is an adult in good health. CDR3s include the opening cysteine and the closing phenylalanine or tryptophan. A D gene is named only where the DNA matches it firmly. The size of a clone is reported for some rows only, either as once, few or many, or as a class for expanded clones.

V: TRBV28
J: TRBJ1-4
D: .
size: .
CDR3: CASSPGGTGREKLFF
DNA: TGTGCCAGCAGTCCCGGAGGAACAGGAAGGGAAAAACTGTTTTTT

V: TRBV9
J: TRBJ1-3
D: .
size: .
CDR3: CASSVLGNTIYF
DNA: TGTGCCAGCAGCGTCCTTGGAAACACCATATATTTT

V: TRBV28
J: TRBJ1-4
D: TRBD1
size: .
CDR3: CASSLEETIYRGPGEKLFF
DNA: TGTGCCAGCAGCCTTGAAGAAACTATATACAGGGGACCTGGGGAAAAACTGTTTTTT

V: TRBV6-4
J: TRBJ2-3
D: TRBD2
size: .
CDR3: CASSEVAGGPDTQYF
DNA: TGTGCCAGCAGTGAGGTAGCGGGGGGGCCAGATACGCAGTATTTT

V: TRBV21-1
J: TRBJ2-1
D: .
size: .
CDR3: CASSKAGAGGGNEQFF
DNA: TGTGCCAGCAGCAAAGCCGGGGCCGGAGGGGGCAATGAGCAGTTCTTC

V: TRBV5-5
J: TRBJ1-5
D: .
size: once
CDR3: CASSLQGGPDQPQHF
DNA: TGTGCCAGCAGCTTACAGGGAGGGCCTGATCAGCCCCAGCATTTT

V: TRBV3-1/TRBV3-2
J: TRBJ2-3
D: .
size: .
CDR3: CASSQPSTDTQYF
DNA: TGTGCCAGCAGCCAACCCAGCACAGATACGCAGTATTTT

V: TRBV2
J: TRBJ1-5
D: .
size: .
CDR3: CASSPGLSGNQPQHF
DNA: TGTGCCAGCAGCCCTGGGTTGTCGGGCAATCAGCCCCAGCATTTT

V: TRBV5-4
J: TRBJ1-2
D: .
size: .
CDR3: CASSLDRAQGSGYTF
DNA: TGTGCCAGCAGCTTGGACCGGGCCCAGGGATCTGGCTACACCTTC

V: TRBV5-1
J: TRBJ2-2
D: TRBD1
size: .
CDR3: CASSDPGTGGITGELFF
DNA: TGCGCCAGCAGCGACCCCGGTACAGGGGGGATCACCGGGGAGCTGTTTTTT

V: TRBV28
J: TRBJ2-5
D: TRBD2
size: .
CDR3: CASSLSGGSSETQYF
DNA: TGTGCCAGCAGTTTATCTGGCGGGAGTTCTGAGACCCAGTACTTC

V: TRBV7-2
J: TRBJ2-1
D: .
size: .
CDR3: CASSLVGQGPYNEQFF
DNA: TGTGCCAGCAGCTTAGTAGGGCAAGGCCCCTACAATGAGCAGTTCTTC

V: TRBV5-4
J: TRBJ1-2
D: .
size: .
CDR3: CASSLGGREDGYTF
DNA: TGTGCCAGCAGCTTGGGGGGAAGGGAGGATGGCTACACCTTC

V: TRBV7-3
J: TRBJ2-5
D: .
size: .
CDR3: CASSLNGLSETQYF
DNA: TGTGCCAGCAGCTTAAATGGGTTATCAGAGACCCAGTACTTC

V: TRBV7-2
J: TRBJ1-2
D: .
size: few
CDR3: CASSLGPPSYTF
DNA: TGTGCCAGCAGCTTAGGCCCCCCTTCGTACACCTTC

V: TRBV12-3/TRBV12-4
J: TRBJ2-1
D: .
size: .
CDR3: CASSYGRWNEQFF
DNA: TGTGCCAGCAGTTATGGGCGTTGGAATGAGCAGTTCTTC

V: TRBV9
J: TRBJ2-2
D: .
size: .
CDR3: CASSVDLNPGELFF
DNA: TGTGCCAGCAGCGTAGATTTAAATCCCGGGGAGCTGTTTTTT

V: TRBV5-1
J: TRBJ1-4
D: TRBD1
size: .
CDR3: CASSSGQGSEKLFF
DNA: TGCGCCAGCAGCTCGGGACAGGGGAGCGAAAAACTGTTTTTT

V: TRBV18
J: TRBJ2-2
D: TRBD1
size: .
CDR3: CASSPLSGQGNSNTGELFF
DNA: TGTGCCAGCTCACCACTCTCTGGACAGGGGAACTCGAACACCGGGGAGCTGTTTTTT

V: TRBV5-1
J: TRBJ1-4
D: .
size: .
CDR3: CASSLRRIGKLFF
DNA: TGCGCCAGCAGCTTACGAAGGATCGGAAAACTGTTTTTT

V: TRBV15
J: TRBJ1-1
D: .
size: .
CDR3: CATSREFRNEAFF
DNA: TGTGCCACCAGCAGAGAATTCCGGAACGAAGCTTTCTTT

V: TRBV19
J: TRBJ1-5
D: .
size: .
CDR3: CASSMGPISNQPQHF
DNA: TGTGCCAGTAGCATGGGACCGATTAGCAATCAGCCCCAGCATTTT